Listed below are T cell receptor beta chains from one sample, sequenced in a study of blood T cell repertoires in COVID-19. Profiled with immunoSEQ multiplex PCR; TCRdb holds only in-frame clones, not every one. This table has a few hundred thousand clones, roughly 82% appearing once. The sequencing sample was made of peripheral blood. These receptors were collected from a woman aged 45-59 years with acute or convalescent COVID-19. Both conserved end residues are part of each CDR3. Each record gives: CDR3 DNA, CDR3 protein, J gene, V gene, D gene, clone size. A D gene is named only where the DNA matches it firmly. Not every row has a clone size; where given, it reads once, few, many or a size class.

TGTGCCAGCAGTTTCGCGGCTTTTGCTAGCACAGATACGCAGTATTTT | CASSFAAFASTDTQYF | TRBJ2-3 | TRBV28 | . | .
TGTGCCAGCAGTTACACGCTCAGGGGCTCTGAGACCCAGTACTTC | CASSYTLRGSETQYF | TRBJ2-5 | TRBV6-2/TRBV6-3 | . | many
TGTGCCAGCAGCCGTGGGGGGTTAGACTCTGGAAACACCATATATTTT | CASSRGGLDSGNTIYF | TRBJ1-3 | TRBV5-4 | . | .
TGTGCCACCAGTGTGGCTAGCGGTTCCTACGAGCAGTACTTC | CATSVASGSYEQYF | TRBJ2-7 | TRBV24-1 | TRBD2 | .
TGTGCCAGCAGCTTCGGGGGACAGGGTAATGAAAAACTGTTTTTT | CASSFGGQGNEKLFF | TRBJ1-4 | TRBV5-4 | TRBD1 | .
TGTGCCAGCAGCCGGGACACAGCGAACACCGGGGAGCTGTTTTTT | CASSRDTANTGELFF | TRBJ2-2 | TRBV9 | . | .
TGTGCCAGCAGCCCAGCAGCGACCCAGGGGAATGAGCAGTTCTTC | CASSPAATQGNEQFF | TRBJ2-1 | TRBV9 | . | .
TGTGCTAGTGGTAGCGGGAGGGCAAACAATGAGCAGTTCTTC | CASGSGRANNEQFF | TRBJ2-1 | TRBV12-5 | TRBD2 | once
TGTGCCAGCAGCCAAGTGAGCGGGAATCACGAGCAGTACTTC | CASSQVSGNHEQYF | TRBJ2-7 | TRBV3-1/TRBV3-2 | TRBD2 | .
TGTGCCAGCACCGACTCAACTAATGAGCAGTTCTTC | CASTDSTNEQFF | TRBJ2-1 | TRBV27 | . | .
TGTGCCAGCAGTTTTGTGGAGGTGGGACAGCCCCAGCATTTT | CASSFVEVGQPQHF | TRBJ1-5 | TRBV28 | . | .
TGTGCCAGCAGTTTGAAGCCGAGCTCCTATAATTCACCCCTCCACTTT | CASSLKPSSYNSPLHF | TRBJ1-6 | TRBV27 | . | .
TGTGCCAGCTCACCACCGTCACACCTCATGAACACTGAAGCTTTCTTT | CASSPPSHLMNTEAFF | TRBJ1-1 | TRBV18 | . | .
TGTGCCAGCAGTCCCGCCGGGGCTAGCGGGAGGGAGACCCAGTACTTC | CASSPAGASGRETQYF | TRBJ2-5 | TRBV28 | TRBD2 | .
TGTGCCAGTAGTCAGTGGGACTCCAATCAGCCCCAGCATTTT | CASSQWDSNQPQHF | TRBJ1-5 | TRBV19 | . | .
TGCGCCAGCAGCCAAGATCAAGAGTGGTGGAGCAATCAGCCCCAGCATTTT | CASSQDQEWWSNQPQHF | TRBJ1-5 | TRBV4-1 | . | once
TGTGCCATCAGTGAGTCGGGGAGCGGGAAAGGAGAGCAGTTCTTC | CAISESGSGKGEQFF | TRBJ2-1 | TRBV10-3 | TRBD2 | .
TGTGCCAGCAGTTCCGGGACACCGCTACACCTCCACTTT | CASSSGTPLHLHF | TRBJ1-6 | TRBV27 | . | .
TGTGCCAGCAGTTGGGGGGAAAATGAAAAACTGTTTTTT | CASSWGENEKLFF | TRBJ1-4 | TRBV6-5 | . | .
TGTGCCAGCAGTTACGGCTGGTCTAGCACAGATACGCAGTATTTT | CASSYGWSSTDTQYF | TRBJ2-3 | TRBV6-2/TRBV6-3 | . | .
TGTGCCAGCTCATCGAGGACAGGGTTCACAGATACGCAGTATTTT | CASSSRTGFTDTQYF | TRBJ2-3 | TRBV18 | TRBD1 | .
TGCGCCAGCAGGGGGCTTGCGACGGACACCGGGGAGCTGTTTTTT | CASRGLATDTGELFF | TRBJ2-2 | TRBV5-1 | . | .
TGTGCCACCAGTGATACCGGTGGCTACACCTTC | CATSDTGGYTF | TRBJ1-2 | TRBV24-1 | . | .
TGTGCCAGCAGCCCACGGACAGGGGACACAGATACGCAGTATTTT | CASSPRTGDTDTQYF | TRBJ2-3 | TRBV9 | TRBD1 | .
TGTGCCAGCAGTCAACCGGGACTAAGCTACGAGCAGTACTTC | CASSQPGLSYEQYF | TRBJ2-7 | TRBV28 | TRBD2 | .
TGTGCCAGTACCCCGACAGGGTCCATTAATCAGCCCCAGCATTTT | CASTPTGSINQPQHF | TRBJ1-5 | TRBV19 | TRBD1 | .
TGTGCCAGCAGCTTTTTTAGGGGCACTGAAGCTTTCTTT | CASSFFRGTEAFF | TRBJ1-1 | TRBV11-3 | . | .
TGTGCCAGCGGCGTGCGGGTGGACACTGAAGCTTTCTTT | CASGVRVDTEAFF | TRBJ1-1 | TRBV2 | . | once
TGTGCCAGCAGCCGGGGGGGGATTGGACAGCCCCAGCATTTT | CASSRGGIGQPQHF | TRBJ1-5 | TRBV5-4 | . | .
TGCAGCGCGTCCGGGTGGGATGAGCAGTTCTTC | CSASGWDEQFF | TRBJ2-1 | TRBV29-1 | . | .
TGTGCCAGCAGCTTATATCGGGAGTCGGCCGGGGAGCTGTTTTTT | CASSLYRESAGELFF | TRBJ2-2 | TRBV7-2 | . | .
TGTGCCAGTAGCCGTTATGGCTACACCTTC | CASSRYGYTF | TRBJ1-2 | TRBV19 | . | once
TGTGCCAGCTCACAAAGTTTCGCCACACACACCTACGAGCAGTACTTC | CASSQSFATHTYEQYF | TRBJ2-7 | TRBV18 | . | once
TGTGCCAGCAGTGAGGGACTAGCCTGGAGGGATACGCAGTATTTT | CASSEGLAWRDTQYF | TRBJ2-3 | TRBV2 | TRBD2 | .
TGTGCCAGCAGCTCTCGACTAGCGGGAGGAACCGGGGAGCTGTTTTTT | CASSSRLAGGTGELFF | TRBJ2-2 | TRBV13 | TRBD2 | .
TGTGCCAGCAGTGACAGAAACTCTGGAAACACCATATATTTT | CASSDRNSGNTIYF | TRBJ1-3 | TRBV25-1 | . | once
TGTGCCAGCGGGCTAGCGGGTTCCTACAATGAGCAGTTCTTC | CASGLAGSYNEQFF | TRBJ2-1 | TRBV5-6 | TRBD2 | once
TGTGCCAGCAGTCCCACCGGGCGGGAGCGGGAAGAGACCCAGTACTTC | CASSPTGREREETQYF | TRBJ2-5 | TRBV3-1/TRBV3-2 | TRBD2 | .
TGTGCTTGGGACAGGGTTGTTTCACCCCTCCACTTT | CAWDRVVSPLHF | TRBJ1-6 | TRBV30 | TRBD1 | few
TGTGCCACCAGCAGACCGGACAGCTACGAGCAGTACTTC | CATSRPDSYEQYF | TRBJ2-7 | TRBV15 | . | .
TGCGCCAGCACCGGCAGGTACACAGATACGCAGTATTTT | CASTGRYTDTQYF | TRBJ2-3 | TRBV10-2 | . | .
TGTGCCAGCAGCGGTGGGACTAGCGGGAGGGGGGAGACCCAGTACTTC | CASSGGTSGRGETQYF | TRBJ2-5 | TRBV7-9 | TRBD2 | .
TGTGCCAGCAGTTTGGACTGGAACTATGGCTACACCTTC | CASSLDWNYGYTF | TRBJ1-2 | TRBV12-3/TRBV12-4 | . | .
TGTGCCAGCAGCCTGCCGGGACAGGGAATCTATGGCTACACCTTC | CASSLPGQGIYGYTF | TRBJ1-2 | TRBV7-2 | TRBD1 | few
TGTGCCAGCAGTGAAGGGACAGGGGTCGAGCAGTACTTC | CASSEGTGVEQYF | TRBJ2-7 | TRBV2 | TRBD1 | .
TGTGCCAGCACCCAGGAACGCGCCTACGAGCAGTACTTC | CASTQERAYEQYF | TRBJ2-7 | TRBV2 | . | .
TGTGCCAGCTCCCCCCGGGACAGCAACTCTGGGGCCAACGTCCTGACTTTC | CASSPRDSNSGANVLTF | TRBJ2-6 | TRBV18 | TRBD1 | .
TGTGCCAGCAGCCAAGGCTACAGGGGGCGTCTCACTGAAGCTTTCTTT | CASSQGYRGRLTEAFF | TRBJ1-1 | TRBV3-1/TRBV3-2 | TRBD1 | once
TGTGCCAGCACAAAGGGGGTTTACGAGCAGTACTTC | CASTKGVYEQYF | TRBJ2-7 | TRBV2 | . | .
TGTGCCACCAGCAGAGGGGGTGGAGGGGACTACGAGCAGTACTTC | CATSRGGGGDYEQYF | TRBJ2-7 | TRBV15 | . | .
TGTGCCAGCAGTTTATCTCCCGGCACAGGGCACTACGAGCAGTACTTC | CASSLSPGTGHYEQYF | TRBJ2-7 | TRBV27 | . | once
TGCGCCAGCAGCCAAGATCTTACAGGCACCAACGAGCAGTACTTC | CASSQDLTGTNEQYF | TRBJ2-7 | TRBV4-3 | . | .
TGTGCCAGCAGTGAAGGGGAGGGCACTGAAGCTTTCTTT | CASSEGEGTEAFF | TRBJ1-1 | TRBV2 | . | once